These 5 T cell receptor beta chains originate from one sample sequenced in a study of CD8 T cells in Susac syndrome. After extraction with the RNeasy kit, roughly 0.45 to 1 ug of the RNA was reverse transcribed using random hexamers. MiXCR, applied by TCRdb to the immunoSEQ multiplex PCR reads, yields one record per CDR3 protein. The profile shows approximately 130,000 distinct CDR3 sequences, under 95% of them singletons. What was sequenced was CD8+ T cells from PBMCs. These receptor sequences come from a human donor with multiple sclerosis.

This chain connects TRBV7-3 to TRBJ2-3, with D perhaps matching TRBD1 or TRBD2 (5 bases each). The CDR3 spans 15 residues. V was shortened by 5 bases and J by 6 bases, with 18 bases between the two germline ends. Germline V gene lookup returns CDR1 SGHTA and CDR2 FQGTGA. Here the CDR3 DNA reads TGTGCCAGCAGCCCGCTAGGCGGTTGGGGGGATACGCAGTATTTT. Translation: CASSPLGGWGDTQYF.

This clonotype was detected once. The chain is built from TRBV14 and TRBJ2-1, with D possibly TRBD1 on 6 matching bases. The CDR3 consists of 16 residues. Trimming left V 1 base short and J 8 bases short, with 18 bases between. CDR1 is SGHDN, CDR2 FVKESK, per germline. The CDR3: CASSQAYYTGSHEQFF. The CDR3 DNA sequence: TGTGCCAGCAGCCAAGCTTACTATACAGGGAGCCATGAGCAGTTCTTC.

This sequence joins TRBV14 and TRBJ2-4; tentatively, D is TRBD1 or TRBD2 (6 bases each). Trimming cost V 0 bases and J 7 bases, with 13 bases left between them. From germline, CDR1 is SGHDN and CDR2 FVKESK. The CDR3 contains 15 residues. The DNA of the CDR3 is TGTGCCAGCAGCCAAGATCCGGGGGCGATGAACATTCAGTACTTC. Translated, it gives CASSQDPGAMNIQYF.

J is TRBJ2-7 and V is TRBV29-1; D uncertain. Trimming pared 4 bases from V and 0 bases from J, leaving 7 bases between. Germline V gene lookup returns CDR1 SQVTM and CDR2 ANQGSEA. This CDR3 region has 12 residues. CDR3 sequence (DNA): TGCAGCGTTGTGGCAGCCTCCTACGAGCAGTACTTC. Encoded protein: CSVVAASYEQYF.

The chain has TRBV7-9 and TRBJ2-7, with D hard to call. Trimming shortened V by 3 bases and J by 6 bases, and 12 bases separated the two germline ends. Germline-derived CDR1 and CDR2 are SEHNR and FQNEAQ (reference sequence). This CDR3 contains 13 residues. The CDR3 sequence is CASSFSLHGEQYF. The CDR3 DNA sequence: TGTGCCAGCAGCTTCAGTCTCCATGGCGAGCAGTACTTC.